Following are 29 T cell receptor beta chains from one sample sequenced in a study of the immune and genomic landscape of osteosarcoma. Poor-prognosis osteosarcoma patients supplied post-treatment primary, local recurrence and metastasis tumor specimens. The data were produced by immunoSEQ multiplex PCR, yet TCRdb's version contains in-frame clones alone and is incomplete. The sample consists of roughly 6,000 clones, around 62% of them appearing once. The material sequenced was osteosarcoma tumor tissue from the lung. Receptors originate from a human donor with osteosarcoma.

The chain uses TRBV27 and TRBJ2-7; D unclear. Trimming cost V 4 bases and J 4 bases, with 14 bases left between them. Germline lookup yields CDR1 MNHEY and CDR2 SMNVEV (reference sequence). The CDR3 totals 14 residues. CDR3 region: CASSSPGRLYEQYF. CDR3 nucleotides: TGTGCCAGCAGTTCCCCCGGCAGGCTATACGAGCAGTACTTC.

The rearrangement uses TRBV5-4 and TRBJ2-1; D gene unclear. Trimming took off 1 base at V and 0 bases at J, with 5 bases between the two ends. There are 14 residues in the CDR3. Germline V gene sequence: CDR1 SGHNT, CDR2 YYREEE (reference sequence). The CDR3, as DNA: TGTGCCAGCAGCTTGAGGAGCTCCTACAATGAGCAGTTCTTC. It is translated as CASSLRSSYNEQFF.

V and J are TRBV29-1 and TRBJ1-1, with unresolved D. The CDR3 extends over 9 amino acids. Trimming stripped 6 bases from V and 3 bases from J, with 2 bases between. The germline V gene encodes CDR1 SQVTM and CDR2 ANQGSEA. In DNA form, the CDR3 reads TGCAGCGTAGACACTGAAGCTTTCTTT. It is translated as CSVDTEAFF.

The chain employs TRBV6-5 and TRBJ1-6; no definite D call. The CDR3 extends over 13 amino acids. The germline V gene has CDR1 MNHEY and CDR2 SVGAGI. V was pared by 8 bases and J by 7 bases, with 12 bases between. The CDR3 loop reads CASWTGKNSPLHF. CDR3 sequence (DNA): TGTGCCAGCTGGACGGGGAAAAATTCACCCCTCCACTTT.

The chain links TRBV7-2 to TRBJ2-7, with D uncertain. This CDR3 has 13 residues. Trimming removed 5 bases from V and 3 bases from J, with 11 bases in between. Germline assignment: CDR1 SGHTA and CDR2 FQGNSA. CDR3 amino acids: CASSPQVGYEQYF. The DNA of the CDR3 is TGTGCCAGCAGCCCTCAAGTCGGCTACGAGCAGTACTTC. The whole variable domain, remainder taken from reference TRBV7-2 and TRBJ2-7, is GAGVSQSPSNKVTEKGKDVELRCDPISGHTALYWYRQSLGQGLEFLIYFQGNSAPDKSGLPSDRFSAERTGGSVSTLTIQRTQQEDSAVYLCASSPQVGYEQYFGPGTRLTVT.

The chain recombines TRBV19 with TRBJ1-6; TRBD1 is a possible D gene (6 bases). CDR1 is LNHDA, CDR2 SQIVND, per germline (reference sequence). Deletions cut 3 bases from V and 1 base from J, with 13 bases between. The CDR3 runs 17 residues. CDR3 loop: CASSMIRGESYNSPLHF. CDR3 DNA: TGTGCCAGTAGTATGATCAGGGGAGAGTCCTATAATTCACCCCTCCACTTT.

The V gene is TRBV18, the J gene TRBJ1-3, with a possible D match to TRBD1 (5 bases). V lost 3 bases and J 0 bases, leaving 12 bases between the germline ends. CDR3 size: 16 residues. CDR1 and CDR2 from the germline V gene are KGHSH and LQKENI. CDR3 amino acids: CASSPPTVGSGNTIYF. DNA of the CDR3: TGTGCCAGCTCACCGCCGACAGTTGGCTCTGGAAACACCATATATTTT.

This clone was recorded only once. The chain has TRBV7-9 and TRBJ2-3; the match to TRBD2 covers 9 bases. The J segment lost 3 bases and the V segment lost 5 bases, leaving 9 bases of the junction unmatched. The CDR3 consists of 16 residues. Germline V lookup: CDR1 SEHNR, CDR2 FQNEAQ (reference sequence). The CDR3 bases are TGTGCCAGCAGCAATGTAGCGGGAGTAAGTACAGATACGCAGTATTTT. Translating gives CASSNVAGVSTDTQYF.

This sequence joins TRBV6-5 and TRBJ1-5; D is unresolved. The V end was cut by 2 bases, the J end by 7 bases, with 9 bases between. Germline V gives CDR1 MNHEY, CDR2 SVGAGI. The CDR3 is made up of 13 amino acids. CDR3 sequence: CASSYQGKQPQHF. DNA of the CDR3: TGTGCCAGCAGTTACCAAGGGAAGCAGCCCCAGCATTTT.

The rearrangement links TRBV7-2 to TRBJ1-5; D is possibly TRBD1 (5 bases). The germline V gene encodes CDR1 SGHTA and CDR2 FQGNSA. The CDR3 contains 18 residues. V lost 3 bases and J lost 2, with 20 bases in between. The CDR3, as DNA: TGTGCCAGCAGCTTGTCCTCCAGGGTATGGGGCGGCAATCAGCCCCAGCATTTT. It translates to CASSLSSRVWGGNQPQHF.

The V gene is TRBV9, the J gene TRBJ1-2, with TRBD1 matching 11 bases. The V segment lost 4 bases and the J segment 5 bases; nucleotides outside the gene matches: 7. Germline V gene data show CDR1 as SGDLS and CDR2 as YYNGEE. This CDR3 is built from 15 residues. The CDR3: CASSPWTGGRYGYTF. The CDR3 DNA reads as TGTGCCAGCAGCCCGTGGACAGGGGGCAGGTATGGCTACACCTTC. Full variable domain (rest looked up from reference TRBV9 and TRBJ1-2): DSGVTQTPKHLITATGQRVTLRCSPRSGDLSVYWYQQSLDQGLQFLIQYYNGEERAKGNILERFSAQQFPDLHSELNLSSLELGDSALYFCASSPWTGGRYGYTFGSGTRLTVV.

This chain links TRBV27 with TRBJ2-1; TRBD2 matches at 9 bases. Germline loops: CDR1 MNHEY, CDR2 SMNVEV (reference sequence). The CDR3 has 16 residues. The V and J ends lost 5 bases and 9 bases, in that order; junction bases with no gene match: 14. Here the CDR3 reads CASSPIRTSEFGEQFF. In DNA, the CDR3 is TGTGCCAGCAGTCCAATCCGGACTAGCGAGTTTGGTGAGCAGTTCTTC.

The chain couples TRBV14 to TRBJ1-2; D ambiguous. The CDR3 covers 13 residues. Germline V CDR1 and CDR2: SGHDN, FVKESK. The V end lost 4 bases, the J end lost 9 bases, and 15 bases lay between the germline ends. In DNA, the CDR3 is TGTGCCAGCAGCCGGGGAGAAGTTTTTAGCTACACCTTC. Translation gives CASSRGEVFSYTF.

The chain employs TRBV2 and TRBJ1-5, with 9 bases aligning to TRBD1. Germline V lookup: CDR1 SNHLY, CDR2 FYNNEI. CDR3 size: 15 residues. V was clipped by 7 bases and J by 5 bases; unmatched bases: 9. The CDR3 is CASNPGQGGDQPQHF. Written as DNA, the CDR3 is TGTGCCAGCAATCCGGGACAGGGCGGAGATCAGCCCCAGCATTTT.

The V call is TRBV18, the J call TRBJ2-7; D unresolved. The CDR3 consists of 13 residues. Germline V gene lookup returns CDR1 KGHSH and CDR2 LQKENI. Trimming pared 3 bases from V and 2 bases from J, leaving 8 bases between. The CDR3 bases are TGTGCCAGCTCACCCCCCAGAACCTACGAGCAGTACTTC. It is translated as CASSPPRTYEQYF. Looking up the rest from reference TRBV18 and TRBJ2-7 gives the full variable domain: NAGVMQNPRHLVRRRGQEARLRCSPMKGHSHVYWYRQLPEEGLKFMVYLQKENIIDESGMPKERFSAEFPKEGPSILRIQQVVRGDSAAYFCASSPPRTYEQYFGPGTRLTVT.

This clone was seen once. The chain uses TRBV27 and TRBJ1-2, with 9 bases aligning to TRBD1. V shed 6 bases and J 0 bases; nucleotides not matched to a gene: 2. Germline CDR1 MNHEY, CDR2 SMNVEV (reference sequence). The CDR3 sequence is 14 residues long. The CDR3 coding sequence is TGTGCCAGCAGAACAGGGGGCGCTAACTATGGCTACACCTTC. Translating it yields CASRTGGANYGYTF.

CDR3 bases: TGTGCCATCAGTGAAAAAGGCGGGGGCAGGTATAATTCACCCCTCCACTTT. This codes for CAISEKGGGRYNSPLHF. The V call is TRBV10-3, the J call TRBJ1-6, with D possibly being TRBD1 (6 bases). V lost 3 bases and J lost 4, with 16 bases in between. This CDR3 spans 17 amino acids. Germline V CDR1 and CDR2: ENHRY, SYGVKD.

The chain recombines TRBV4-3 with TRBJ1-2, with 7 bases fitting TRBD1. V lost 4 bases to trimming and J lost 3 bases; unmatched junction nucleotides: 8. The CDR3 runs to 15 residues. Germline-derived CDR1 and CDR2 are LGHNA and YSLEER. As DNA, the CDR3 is TGCGCCAGCAGCCCAGCGAGGCAGGGGGACTATGGCTACACCTTC. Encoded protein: CASSPARQGDYGYTF.

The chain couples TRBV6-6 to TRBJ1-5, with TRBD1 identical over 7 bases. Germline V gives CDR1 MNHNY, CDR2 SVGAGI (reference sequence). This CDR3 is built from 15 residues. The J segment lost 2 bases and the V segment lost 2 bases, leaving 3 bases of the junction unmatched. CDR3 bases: TGTGCCAGCAGTTACGAAGGGACAGGCAATCAGCCCCAGCATTTT. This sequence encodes CASSYEGTGNQPQHF.

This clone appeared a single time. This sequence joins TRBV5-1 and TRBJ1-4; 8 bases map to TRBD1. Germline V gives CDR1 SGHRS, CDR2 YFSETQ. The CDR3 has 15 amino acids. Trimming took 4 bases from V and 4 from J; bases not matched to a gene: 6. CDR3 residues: CASSRDRGGNEKLFF. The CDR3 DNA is TGCGCCAGCAGCCGTGACAGGGGCGGTAATGAAAAACTGTTTTTT. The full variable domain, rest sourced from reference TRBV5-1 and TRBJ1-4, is KAGVTQTPRYLIKTRGQQVTLSCSPISGHRSVSWYQQTPGQGLQFLFEYFSETQRNKGNFPGRFSGRQFSNSRSEMNVSTLELGDSALYLCASSRDRGGNEKLFFGSGTQLSVL.

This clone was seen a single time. DNA of the CDR3: TGTGCCAGCAGTTGGTTCGATCGGCGGGAGAGGTCCGGGGAGCTGTTTTTT. Translation gives CASSWFDRRERSGELFF. V gene TRBV28 combines with J gene TRBJ2-2; 7 bases fit TRBD2. This CDR3 has 17 amino acids. The germline CDR1 and CDR2 sequences are MDHEN and SYDVKM. J gave up 6 bases and V 4 bases, and 14 bases lay outside the gene matches.

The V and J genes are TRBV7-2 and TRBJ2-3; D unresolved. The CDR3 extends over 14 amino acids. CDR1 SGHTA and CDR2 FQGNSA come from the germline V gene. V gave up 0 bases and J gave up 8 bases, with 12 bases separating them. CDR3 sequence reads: CASSLAAWASTQYF. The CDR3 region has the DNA TGTGCCAGCAGCTTAGCGGCATGGGCCAGTACGCAGTATTTT.

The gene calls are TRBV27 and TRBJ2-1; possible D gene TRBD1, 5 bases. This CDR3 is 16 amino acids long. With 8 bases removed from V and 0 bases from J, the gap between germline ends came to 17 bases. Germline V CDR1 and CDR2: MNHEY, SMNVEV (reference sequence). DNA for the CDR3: TGTGCCAGCGGGCGTGGGGCGGTGAGCTCCTACAATGAGCAGTTCTTC. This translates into CASGRGAVSSYNEQFF.

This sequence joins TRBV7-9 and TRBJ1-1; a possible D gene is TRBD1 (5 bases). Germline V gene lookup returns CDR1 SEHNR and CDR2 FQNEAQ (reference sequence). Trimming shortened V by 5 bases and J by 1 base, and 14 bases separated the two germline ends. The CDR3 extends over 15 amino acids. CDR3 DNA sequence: TGTGCCAGCAGCGGGGGACCGGGAAGGAACACTGAAGCTTTCTTT. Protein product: CASSGGPGRNTEAFF.

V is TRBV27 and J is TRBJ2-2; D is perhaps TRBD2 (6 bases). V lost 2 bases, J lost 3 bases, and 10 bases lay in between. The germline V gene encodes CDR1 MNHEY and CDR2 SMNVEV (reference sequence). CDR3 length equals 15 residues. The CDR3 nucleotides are TGTGCCAGCAGTTTAAGGAGCGGGTACACCGGGGAGCTGTTTTTT. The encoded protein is CASSLRSGYTGELFF.

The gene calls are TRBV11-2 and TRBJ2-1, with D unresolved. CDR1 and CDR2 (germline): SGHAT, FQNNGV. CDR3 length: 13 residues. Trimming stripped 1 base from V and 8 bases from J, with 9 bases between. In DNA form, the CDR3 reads TGTGCCAGCAGCTTAGTTCGTTTGGATGAGCAGTTCTTC. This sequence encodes CASSLVRLDEQFF.

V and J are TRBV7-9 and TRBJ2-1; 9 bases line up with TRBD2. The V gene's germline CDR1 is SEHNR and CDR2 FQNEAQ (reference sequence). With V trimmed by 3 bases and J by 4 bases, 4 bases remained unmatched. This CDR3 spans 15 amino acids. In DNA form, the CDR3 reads TGTGCCAGCAGCTTTAGCGGGGGATCGTACAATGAGCAGTTCTTC. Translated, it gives CASSFSGGSYNEQFF.

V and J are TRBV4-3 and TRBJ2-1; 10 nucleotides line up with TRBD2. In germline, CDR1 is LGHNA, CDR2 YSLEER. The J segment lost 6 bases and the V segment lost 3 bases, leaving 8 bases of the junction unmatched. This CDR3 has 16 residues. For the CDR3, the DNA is TGCGCCAGCAGCCACTCCCTAGCGGGAGAGGCCAATGAGCAGTTCTTC. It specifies CASSHSLAGEANEQFF.

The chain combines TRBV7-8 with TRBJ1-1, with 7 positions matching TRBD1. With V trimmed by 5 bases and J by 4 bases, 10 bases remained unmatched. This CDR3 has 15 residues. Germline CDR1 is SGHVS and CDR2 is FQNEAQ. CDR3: CASSQDRAGGTEAFF. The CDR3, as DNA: TGTGCCAGCAGCCAAGACAGGGCCGGTGGCACTGAAGCTTTCTTT.